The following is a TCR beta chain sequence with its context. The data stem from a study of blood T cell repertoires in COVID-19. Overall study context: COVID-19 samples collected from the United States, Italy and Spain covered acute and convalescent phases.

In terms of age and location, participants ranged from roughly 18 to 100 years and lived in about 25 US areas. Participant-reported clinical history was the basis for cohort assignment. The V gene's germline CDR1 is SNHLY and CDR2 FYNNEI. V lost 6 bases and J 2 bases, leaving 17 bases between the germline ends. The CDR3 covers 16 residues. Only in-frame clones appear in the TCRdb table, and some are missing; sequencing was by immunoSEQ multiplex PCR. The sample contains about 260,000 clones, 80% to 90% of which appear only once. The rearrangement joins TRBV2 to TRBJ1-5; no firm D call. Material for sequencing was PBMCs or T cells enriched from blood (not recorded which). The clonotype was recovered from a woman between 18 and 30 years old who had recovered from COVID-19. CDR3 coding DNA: TGTGCCAGCAGAAAGCCCCCGGGGAAGGGCAATCAGCCCCAGCATTTT. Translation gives CASRKPPGKGNQPQHF.